This T cell receptor (beta chain) stems from a study of graft-versus-host responses after intestinal transplantation. The wider study: Multivisceral, liver-intestinal, or isolated intestinal transplants were given to recipients. Study outcomes and limitations: Some patients had graft-donor T cell macrochimerism. In their allografts, the ratios of graft-versus-host to host-versus-graft T cell clones were high. Recipient marrow held GvH clones, some first seen in ileum or blood. GvH clone levels peaked in circulation, and this peak was associated with early post-transplant HvG declines.

J lost 0 bases, V lost 5 bases, and 6 bases had no gene match. CDR1 is ENHRY, CDR2 SYGVKD, per germline. The CDR3 runs to 15 residues. To note about this clone: Its antigen is not known.

Assay: immunoSEQ multiplex PCR; the TCRdb copy retains only in-frame clones and omits some. The sample holds 55,000 to 75,000 clones, 84% seen once. The chain recombines TRBV10-3 with TRBJ1-1, with TRBD1 identical over 7 bases. The TCR was taken from a human donor who was the organ donor for an intestinal transplant. Specimen: unstimulated CD4+ T cells sorted from spleen or lymph node cells, collected before transplant. Written as DNA, the CDR3 is TGTGCCATCAGTAAAGACAGGGAATTGAACACTGAAGCTTTCTTT. Residues: CAISKDRELNTEAFF.